The clone carrying this T cell receptor (beta chain) was picked up one time. This entry is derived from a study of T cell clonotyping in hematopoietic cell transplantation. The repertoire was sequenced with immunoSEQ multiplex PCR; TCRdb's copy has only in-frame clones and lacks some. The sample contains about 45,000 clones, about four fifths of which appear only once. This sample's time point: recipient sample about 28 days before transplant, after cytoreduction. Germline assignment: CDR1 MNHEY and CDR2 SVGAGI. The CDR3 is 16 amino acids. The V end was cut by 2 bases, the J end by 2 bases, with 10 bases between.

This TCR was recovered from a man aged 55 to 70 with myelodysplastic syndrome. Some clones in this sample may be carry-over from other donors' samples. The starting material was peripheral blood mononuclear cells, obtained before stem cell transplant. This sequence joins TRBV6-5 and TRBJ1-6; no clear D gene. The CDR3 coding sequence is TGTGCCAGCAGTTACATGGGATACCCCTATAATTCACCCCTCCACTTT. Protein product: CASSYMGYPYNSPLHF.